The entry below describes one TCR beta chain. The antigen it recognizes is unknown. Base qualities were left out, and no much larger clone turns up one base away. This entry is derived from a study of T cell responses to AZD1222 COVID-19 vaccine (dated by TCRdb to the early 2020s). For context, the study as a whole: TCR sequencing covered 230 or so trial participants: 200 to 210 given two doses of AZD1222 and around 25 given two doses of MenACWY control vaccine. Trial participants were enrolled by age into subgroups of 18-55, 56-69 and 70-plus years, and around 140, 26 and 57 TCR-sequenced participants, respectively, were included in these subgroups. Study-wide findings and limitations: Spike-specific TCR breadth and depth rose significantly after two AZD1222 doses compared with day 0 and with MenACWY recipients. Epitopes outside the regions mutated in the B.1.351 and B.1.1.7 variants were reportedly recognized by nearly half of the unique spike-specific TCRs. Most participants were white British and females outnumbered males, and the authors suggested that clonal diversity may have been underestimated. Vaccine-associated CD4 TCRs spanned the whole spike protein, with dominant responses in regions 160-218 and 743-854. The 56-69-year group was small, and its depth increase did not reach significance, likely because of low power. No day 14 peak-response samples were available, so repertoires were characterized only after the peak T cell response. Only a handful of AZD1222 recipients were SARS-CoV-2 seropositive at baseline, limiting conclusions about previously exposed vaccinees.

The CDR3 regions of human TCRbeta chains were analyzed by immunosequencing. Per the source publication's procedure: TCRs in the repertoires were matched against a reference library of SARS-CoV-2-specific TCRs that had been generated with the MIRA antigen-specificity platform. Breadth meant the fraction of unique TCRs that were SARS-CoV-2-associated, whereas depth meant the fraction of total T cells that were SARS-CoV-2-associated. Using the MIRA data, each spike-specific TCR was mapped to the spike region that the TCR reacts to and placed in a CD4 or CD8 class. Log10-transformed breadth and depth values were compared by one-way ANOVA with Sidak's multiple comparisons tests. TCRdb mirrors the immuneACCESS table, restricted to in-frame sequences. Some clones are absent from its copies; in checked studies, under half trace to an unresolved V gene, and the reason for the others is unknown. That table supplies the V and J calls and clone size; D and trimming were determined from the DNA. The sample table holds under 150,000 clones, of which about 82% were seen once. 7.9% of the sample is in the top ten clones.

According to the study, the label for this sample's time point signals: about 28 days (+/-7) after the second vaccine dose. The treatment or condition tag for this specimen amounts to: meningococcal conjugate vaccine given as trial control. Vaccinee samples were obtained from the UK trials COV001 and COV002, which included a single-blind randomized controlled phase 2/3 trial of AZD1222 (ChAdOx1 nCoV-19) in healthy adults. For TCRbeta chain sequencing, PBMC samples were collected from trial participants at day 0 and at day 28 after the second dose. Based on the germline V gene, the CDR1 and CDR2 sequences are SGDLS and YYNGEE. The CDR3 spans 15 residues, from the cysteine through the phenylalanine. The CDR3 DNA has 45 bases and is translated from base 1. V and J lose 4 bases and 0 bases, and a span of 11 bases separates them.

The sequence is built from TRBV9 and TRBJ1-5; the D gene is unclear. The sequencing used peripheral blood, collected 28 days after the second dose of the MenACWY control vaccine. The source is an adult who received the MenACWY meningococcal vaccine as a control. In nucleotides, the sequence is TGTGCCAGCAGCCCGACGCCATATAGCAATCAGCCCCAGCATTTT. Its product reads: CASSPTPYSNQPQHF.